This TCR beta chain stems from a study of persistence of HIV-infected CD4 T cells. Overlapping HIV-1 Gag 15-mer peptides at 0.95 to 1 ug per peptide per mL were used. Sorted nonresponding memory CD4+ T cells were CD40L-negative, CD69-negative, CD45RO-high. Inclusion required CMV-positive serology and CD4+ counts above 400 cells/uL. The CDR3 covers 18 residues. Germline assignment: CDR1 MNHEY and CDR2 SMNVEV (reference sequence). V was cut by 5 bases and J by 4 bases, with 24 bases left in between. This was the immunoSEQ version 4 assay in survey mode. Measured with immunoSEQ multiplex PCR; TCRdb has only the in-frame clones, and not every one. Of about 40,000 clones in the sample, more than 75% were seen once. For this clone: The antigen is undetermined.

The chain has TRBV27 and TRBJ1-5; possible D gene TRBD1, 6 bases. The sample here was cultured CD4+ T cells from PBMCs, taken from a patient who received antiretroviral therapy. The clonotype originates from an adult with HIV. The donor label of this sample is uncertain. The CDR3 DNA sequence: TGTGCCAGCAGTAAGACAGGTTCCAGTATAGGGGCAAATCAGCCCCAGCATTTT. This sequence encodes CASSKTGSSIGANQPQHF.